The subject of this entry is one T cell receptor beta chain. The data belong to a study of cytomegalovirus exposure and HLA in healthy donors. The ends were cut back, 1 base at V and 1 base at J, with 16 bases in the middle. The CDR3 is 17 residues long. Germline CDR1 and CDR2: MDHEN and SYDVKM. Primers included in the PCR were 60 Vbeta and 13 Jbeta primers. The repertoire was sequenced with immunoSEQ multiplex PCR; TCRdb's copy has only in-frame clones and lacks some. The sample has some 120,000 clones, roughly 80% seen once. The sample was PBMCs. The clonotype was recovered from a male donor in good health and CMV-seronegative. This chain connects TRBV28 to TRBJ1-2; D ambiguous. The CDR3 spells CASSLFSGVAVNYGYTF. The CDR3 DNA reads as TGTGCCAGCAGTTTATTTAGCGGCGTGGCAGTTAACTATGGCTACACCTTC.